The source of this TCR beta chain is a study of Graves' ophthalmopathy and Graves' hyperthyroidism. Study-level information: At the time of initial diagnosis and before any treatment, peripheral blood was collected.

As the template, RNA transcripts were used to amplify TCR beta CDR3 regions. An opening RT-PCR round employed HTBI primers and preceded a second-round multiplex PCR. MiXCR, applied by TCRdb to the multiplex PCR reads, yields one record per CDR3 protein. The sample lists about 740,000 distinct CDR3 sequences, 40% seen once, with approximately 46% in the top ten. Thyroid ultrasound, orbital computed tomography, TRAb, serum thyroxine and clinical symptoms formed the basis of diagnosis. This clonotype showed up just a few times. No antigen is known for it. Whole-study findings and limits: Appearing in blood as well were most expanded thyroid clonotypes above 0.001 frequency.

Germline values: CDR1 SGHAT, CDR2 FQNNGV. V lost 2 bases, J lost 3 bases, and 11 bases lay in between. This CDR3 is 15 amino acids long. This chain connects TRBV11-2 to TRBJ1-5, with unresolved D. Material for sequencing was peripheral blood. The origin of this receptor is an adult man with Graves' ophthalmopathy. The CDR3 coding sequence is TGTGCCAGCAGCTTAAAGGGAAACTCCAATCAGCCCCAGCATTTT. Encoded protein: CASSLKGNSNQPQHF.